This is a list of T cell receptor beta chains from one sample in a study of T cell responses to AZD1222 COVID-19 vaccine. Method: immunoSEQ multiplex PCR; TCRdb's copy keeps in-frame clones and lacks some. The repertoire has just under 150,000 clones, around 84% of them found once; the top ten carry approximately 5%. Source: peripheral blood, taken 28 days after the second AZD1222 dose. The source of these receptors is an adult who received the AZD1222 COVID-19 vaccine. CDR3s include the opening cysteine and the closing phenylalanine or tryptophan. Each record gives: D gene, J gene, CDR3 length, clone size, V gene, CDR3 DNA, CDR3 protein. D genes are given only for firm matches. Some rows mark clone size as missing; the rest say once, few, many or name a class of expanded clone.

NA,TRBJ1-2,15,NA,TRBV7-9,TGTGCCAGCACCCCCGACCGGGACATACCCTATGGCTACACCTTC,CASTPDRDIPYGYTF
TRBD1,TRBJ2-1,16,NA,TRBV5-1,TGCGCCAGCAGCCCCGTTGGACAGGGACTGGGCAATGAGCAGTTCTTC,CASSPVGQGLGNEQFF
NA,TRBJ2-1,13,NA,TRBV5-1,TGCGCCAGCAGCTTGGCCATTTACAATGAGCAGTTCTTC,CASSLAIYNEQFF
NA,TRBJ2-3,12,NA,TRBV7-2,TGTGCCAGCAGCTTAGGCGCAGATACGCAGTATTTT,CASSLGADTQYF
NA,TRBJ1-2,13,once,TRBV30,TGTGCCTGGAGTTCGACAGGCCACTATGGCTACACCTTC,CAWSSTGHYGYTF
NA,TRBJ2-7,15,NA,TRBV5-4,TGTGCCAGCAGCCTGGGGCTAGCCAACTCCTACGAGCAGTACTTC,CASSLGLANSYEQYF
NA,TRBJ2-2,15,NA,TRBV11-2,TGTGCCAGCAGCTTACTACCGTCCCTTGCCGGGGAGCTGTTTTTT,CASSLLPSLAGELFF
NA,TRBJ2-7,13,NA,TRBV5-1,TGCGCCAGCAGCCAACAGGGTACCTACGAGCAGTACTTC,CASSQQGTYEQYF
TRBD1,TRBJ1-1,14,NA,TRBV12-5,TGTGCTAGTGGTACCGGACAGGGGGACACTGAAGCTTTCTTT,CASGTGQGDTEAFF
TRBD1,TRBJ2-7,16,NA,TRBV11-2,TGTGCCAGCAGCTCCGCCGGGACAGGGCTTTCCTACGAGCAGTACTTC,CASSSAGTGLSYEQYF
NA,TRBJ1-2,13,NA,TRBV6-5,TGTGCCAGCAGCCCAAGGGGGTCCTATGGCTACACCTTC,CASSPRGSYGYTF
NA,TRBJ2-5,17,NA,TRBV3-1/TRBV3-2,TGTGCCAGCAGCCAAGACAGGGGCGGGGTCCTAAAAGAGACCCAGTACTTC,CASSQDRGGVLKETQYF
NA,TRBJ2-3,15,NA,TRBV11-2,TGTGCCAGCAGCTCGATACGCGGTTCGGCGGATACGCAGTATTTT,CASSSIRGSADTQYF
TRBD1,TRBJ2-6,16,NA,TRBV2,TGTGCCAGCAGTGAACAGGGGGCGGCTGGGGCCAACGTCCTGACTTTC,CASSEQGAAGANVLTF
NA,TRBJ2-3,14,once,TRBV5-1,TGCGCCAGCTCGGAGCGCACTAGCACAGATACGCAGTATTTT,CASSERTSTDTQYF
TRBD2,TRBJ2-5,14,NA,TRBV10-1,TGCGCCAGCAGTCTAGCGGGCATGCAAGAGACCCAGTACTTC,CASSLAGMQETQYF
NA,TRBJ1-1,13,NA,TRBV7-2,TGTGCCAGCAGCTTAAAGGCCCACACTGAAGCTTTCTTT,CASSLKAHTEAFF
NA,TRBJ1-4,14,NA,TRBV4-2,TGTGCCAGCAGCCCCTCGGGCCCGAGGGAAAAACTGTTTTTT,CASSPSGPREKLFF
TRBD2,TRBJ2-1,18,NA,TRBV7-9,TGTGCCAGCAGCTTAGGTGGGGGAACTAGCGGCTCCTACAATGAGCAGTTCTTC,CASSLGGGTSGSYNEQFF
TRBD1,TRBJ1-2,14,NA,TRBV15,TGTGCCACCAGCAGAAGGGGACAGGTCTATGGCTACACCTTC,CATSRRGQVYGYTF
NA,TRBJ1-5,15,NA,TRBV27,TGTGCCAGCAGTGTGGGGGCTTCGGGCAATCAGCCCCAGCATTTT,CASSVGASGNQPQHF
NA,TRBJ1-5,13,few,TRBV18,TGTGCCAGCTCAAAGGGGATACGGGAGCCCCAGCATTTT,CASSKGIREPQHF
NA,TRBJ1-1,14,NA,TRBV19,TGTGCCAGTAGTATAGTACAAGGGCTGAGTGAAGCTTTCTTT,CASSIVQGLSEAFF
TRBD1,TRBJ2-1,18,NA,TRBV11-3,TGTGCCAGCAGCTTAGGTGGGACAGGCGGGACTTCCTACAATGAGCAGTTCTTC,CASSLGGTGGTSYNEQFF
NA,TRBJ2-7,14,NA,TRBV19,TGTGCCAGTAGTCGACAGGACAGCTCCTACGAGCAGTACTTC,CASSRQDSSYEQYF
TRBD2,TRBJ2-3,16,NA,TRBV7-8,TGTGCCAGCAGCTCTCGGACTAGCGGGGGCACAGATACGCAGTATTTT,CASSSRTSGGTDTQYF
NA,TRBJ2-1,15,NA,TRBV24-1,TGTGCCACCAGTGACCTTTGGGGCTCCTACAATGAGCAGTTCTTC,CATSDLWGSYNEQFF
NA,TRBJ1-4,15,NA,TRBV7-9,TGTGCCAGCAGCTCCTCGCGGGACAAGAGAGAAAAACTGTTTTTT,CASSSSRDKREKLFF
TRBD1,TRBJ1-1,16,NA,TRBV28,TGTGCCAGCAGTCGGTACAGGGGAATCATGAACACTGAAGCTTTCTTT,CASSRYRGIMNTEAFF
NA,TRBJ1-4,14,NA,TRBV11-2,TGTGCCAGCAGACGACCGGGACGGAATGAAAAACTGTTTTTT,CASRRPGRNEKLFF
TRBD1,TRBJ1-1,14,NA,TRBV6-1,TGTGCCAGCAGTGATTTGACAGGGTGGGCTGAAGCTTTCTTT,CASSDLTGWAEAFF
TRBD1,TRBJ2-2,15,NA,TRBV19,TGTGCCAGTAGGAGATGGGCAGGGGGCAACGGGGAGCTGTTTTTT,CASRRWAGGNGELFF
NA,TRBJ2-2,12,NA,TRBV11-2,TGTGCCAGCAGCTTAGATACCGGGGAGCTGTTTTTT,CASSLDTGELFF
NA,TRBJ2-1,11,NA,TRBV20-1,TGCAGTCGGGCGGCCTACAATGAGCAGTTCTTC,CSRAAYNEQFF
NA,TRBJ2-7,14,NA,TRBV9,TGTGCCAGCAGCCCGGGACCGGATTCCTACGAGCAGTACTTC,CASSPGPDSYEQYF
TRBD1,TRBJ1-2,14,NA,TRBV2,TGTGCCAGCAACCCTTACAGGGGGCCGGAAGGCTACACCTTC,CASNPYRGPEGYTF
TRBD1,TRBJ1-4,16,NA,TRBV6-1,TGTGCCAGCAGTGAACAAGGACAGGGGAAGAGTGAAAAACTGTTTTTT,CASSEQGQGKSEKLFF
NA,TRBJ2-2,15,many,TRBV19,TGTGCCAGTAGTATACTGGGAACGAACACCGGGGAGCTGTTTTTT,CASSILGTNTGELFF
NA,TRBJ2-2,11,NA,TRBV2,TGTGCCAGCTTCGGGAGCGGGGAGCTGTTTTTT,CASFGSGELFF
NA,TRBJ2-7,11,few,TRBV28,TGTGCCAGCAGTTTACTTCGGGAGCAGTACTTC,CASSLLREQYF
NA,TRBJ2-3,16,once,TRBV6-1,TGTGCCAGCAGTGAGAGGGGGTTGGGTGGGGCAGATACGCAGTATTTT,CASSERGLGGADTQYF
NA,TRBJ1-2,14,NA,TRBV19,TGTGCCAGTAGTATCGTGACCGGTGACTATGGCTACACCTTC,CASSIVTGDYGYTF
NA,TRBJ1-6,15,NA,TRBV5-1,TGCGCCAGCAGCTTGGCTTTCGGAGTTTATTCACCCCTCCACTTT,CASSLAFGVYSPLHF